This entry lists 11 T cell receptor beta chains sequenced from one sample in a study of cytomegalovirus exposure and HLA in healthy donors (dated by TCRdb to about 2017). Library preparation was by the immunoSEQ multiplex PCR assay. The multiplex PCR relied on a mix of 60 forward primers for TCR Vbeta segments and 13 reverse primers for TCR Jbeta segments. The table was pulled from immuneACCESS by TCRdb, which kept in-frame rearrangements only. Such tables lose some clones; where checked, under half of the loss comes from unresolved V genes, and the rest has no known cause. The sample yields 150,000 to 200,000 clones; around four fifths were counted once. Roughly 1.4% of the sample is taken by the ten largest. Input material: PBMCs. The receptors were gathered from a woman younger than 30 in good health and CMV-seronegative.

Written as DNA, the CDR3 is TGTGCCAGCAGCTCTCCCCAGGGGGCCCGTGAGACCCAGTACTTC. Its translation: CASSSPQGARETQYF. V usage is TRBV7-6 and J usage is TRBJ2-5; 8 nucleotides align to TRBD1. The V gene's germline CDR1 is SGHVS and CDR2 FNYEAQ. The CDR3 is made up of 15 amino acids. V was pared by 4 bases and J by 5 bases, with 9 bases of the junction left unmatched.

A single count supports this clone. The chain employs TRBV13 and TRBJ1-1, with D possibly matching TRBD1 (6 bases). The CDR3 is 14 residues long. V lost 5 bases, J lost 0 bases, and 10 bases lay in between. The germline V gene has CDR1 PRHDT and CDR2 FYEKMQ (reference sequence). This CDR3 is CASSLRTVNTEAFF. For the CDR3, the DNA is TGTGCCAGCAGCCTCCGGACAGTGAACACTGAAGCTTTCTTT.

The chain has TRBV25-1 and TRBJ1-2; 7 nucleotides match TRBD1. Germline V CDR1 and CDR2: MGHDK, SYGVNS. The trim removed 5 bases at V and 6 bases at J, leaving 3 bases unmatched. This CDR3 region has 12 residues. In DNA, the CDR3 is TGTGCCAGCAGTCTGGACAGGAATGGCTACACCTTC. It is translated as CASSLDRNGYTF.

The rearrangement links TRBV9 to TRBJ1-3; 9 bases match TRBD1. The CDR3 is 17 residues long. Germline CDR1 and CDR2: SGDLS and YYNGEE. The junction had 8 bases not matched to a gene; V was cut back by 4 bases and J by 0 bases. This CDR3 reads CASSPLQGAYSGNTIYF. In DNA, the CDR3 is TGTGCCAGCAGCCCATTACAGGGGGCCTACTCTGGAAACACCATATATTTT.

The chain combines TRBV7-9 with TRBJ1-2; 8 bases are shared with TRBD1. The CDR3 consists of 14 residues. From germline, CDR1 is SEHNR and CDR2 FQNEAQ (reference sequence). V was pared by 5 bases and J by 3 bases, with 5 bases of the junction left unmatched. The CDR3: CASSVTGVDYGYTF. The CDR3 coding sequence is TGTGCCAGCAGCGTGACAGGGGTAGACTATGGCTACACCTTC.

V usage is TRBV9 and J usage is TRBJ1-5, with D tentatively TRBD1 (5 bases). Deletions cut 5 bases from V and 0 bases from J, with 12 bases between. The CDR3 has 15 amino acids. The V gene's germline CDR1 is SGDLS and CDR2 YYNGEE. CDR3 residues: CASSVDSYSNQPQHF. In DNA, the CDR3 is TGTGCCAGCAGTGTTGACAGCTATAGCAATCAGCCCCAGCATTTT.

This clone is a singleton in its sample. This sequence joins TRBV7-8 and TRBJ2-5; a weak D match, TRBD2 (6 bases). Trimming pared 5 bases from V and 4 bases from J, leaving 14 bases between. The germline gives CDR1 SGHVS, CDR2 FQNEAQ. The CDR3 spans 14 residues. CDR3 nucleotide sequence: TGTGCCAGCAGCGAAGAGTGGGGGGTAGAGACCCAGTACTTC. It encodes CASSEEWGVETQYF. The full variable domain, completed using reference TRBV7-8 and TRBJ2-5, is GAGVSQSPRYKVAKRGQDVALRCDPISGHVSLFWYQQALGQGPEFLTYFQNEAQLDKSGLPSDRFFAERPEGSVSTLKIQRTQQEDSAVYLCASSEEWGVETQYFGPGTRLLVL.

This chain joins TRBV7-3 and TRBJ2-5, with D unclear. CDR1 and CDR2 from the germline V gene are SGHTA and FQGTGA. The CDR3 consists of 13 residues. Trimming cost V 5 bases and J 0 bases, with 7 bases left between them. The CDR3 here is CASSLGHQETQYF. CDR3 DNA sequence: TGTGCCAGCAGCCTGGGCCACCAAGAGACCCAGTACTTC.

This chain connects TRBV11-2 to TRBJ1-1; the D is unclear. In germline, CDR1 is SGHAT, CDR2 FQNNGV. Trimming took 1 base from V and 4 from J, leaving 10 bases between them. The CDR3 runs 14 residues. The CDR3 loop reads CASSLALTGTEAFF. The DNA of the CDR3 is TGTGCCAGCAGCTTAGCATTAACGGGCACTGAAGCTTTCTTT.

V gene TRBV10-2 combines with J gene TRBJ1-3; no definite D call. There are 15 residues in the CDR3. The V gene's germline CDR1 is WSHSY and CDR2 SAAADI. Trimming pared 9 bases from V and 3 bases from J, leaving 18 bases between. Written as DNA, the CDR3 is TGCGCCAGTATGATATCGAGCGGCTTTGGAAACACCATATATTTT. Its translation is CASMISSGFGNTIYF.

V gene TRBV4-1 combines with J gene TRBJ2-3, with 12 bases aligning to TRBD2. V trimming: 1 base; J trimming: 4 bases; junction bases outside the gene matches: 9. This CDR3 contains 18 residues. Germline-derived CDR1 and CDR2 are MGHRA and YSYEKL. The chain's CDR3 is CASSQATSGGRWADTQYF. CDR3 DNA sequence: TGCGCCAGCAGCCAAGCAACTAGCGGGGGGCGCTGGGCAGATACGCAGTATTTT.